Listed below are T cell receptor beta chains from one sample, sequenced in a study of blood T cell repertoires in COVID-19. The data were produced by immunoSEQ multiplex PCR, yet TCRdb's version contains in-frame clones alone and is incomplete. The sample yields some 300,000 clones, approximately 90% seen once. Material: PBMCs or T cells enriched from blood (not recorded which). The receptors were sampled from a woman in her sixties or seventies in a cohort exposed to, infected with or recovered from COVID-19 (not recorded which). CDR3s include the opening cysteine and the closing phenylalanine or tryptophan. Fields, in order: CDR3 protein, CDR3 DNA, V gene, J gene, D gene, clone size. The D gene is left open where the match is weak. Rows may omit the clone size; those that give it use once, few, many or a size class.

CATTQSGTGSYEQYF	TGTGCCACCACCCAGTCCGGGACAGGGTCCTACGAGCAGTACTTC	TRBV28	TRBJ2-7	TRBD1	.
CASSPFTGPSGANVLTF	TGCGCCAGCAGCCCGTTCACAGGTCCCTCTGGGGCCAACGTCCTGACTTTC	TRBV5-1	TRBJ2-6	.	.
CASTRTRGDTQYF	TGTGCCAGCACCCGGACTAGGGGCGATACGCAGTATTTT	TRBV12-3/TRBV12-4	TRBJ2-3	TRBD2	.
CASSLAGAYNQPQHF	TGTGCCAGCAGTTTAGCGGGGGCGTACAATCAGCCCCAGCATTTT	TRBV28	TRBJ1-5	.	.
CATSIGGLAIETQYF	TGTGCCACCAGCATAGGCGGGCTAGCTATTGAGACCCAGTACTTC	TRBV15	TRBJ2-5	.	.
CASSLGGTGGIGNQPQHF	TGTGCCAGCAGCTTAGGGGGGACAGGGGGTATCGGCAATCAGCCCCAGCATTTT	TRBV7-2	TRBJ1-5	TRBD1	.
CASSLGGEEQYF	TGTGCCAGCAGCTTAGGGGGAGAAGAGCAGTACTTC	TRBV13	TRBJ2-7	.	.
CASSTGGVTNTEAFF	TGTGCCAGCAGCACCGGAGGGGTGACGAACACTGAAGCTTTCTTT	TRBV5-4	TRBJ1-1	.	.
CASSYSRPNTGELFF	TGTGCCAGCAGTTACTCCAGGCCAAACACCGGGGAGCTGTTTTTT	TRBV6-5	TRBJ2-2	.	.
CASSYFGTSGTGELFF	TGTGCCAGCAGTTATTTTGGGACTAGCGGGACCGGGGAGCTGTTTTTT	TRBV6-2/TRBV6-3	TRBJ2-2	TRBD2	.
CSASFVSNEQFF	TGCAGTGCTAGTTTTGTGAGCAATGAGCAGTTCTTC	TRBV20-1	TRBJ2-1	.	.
CASKLRGSNQPQHF	TGTGCCAGCAAGTTGAGGGGGAGCAATCAGCCCCAGCATTTT	TRBV25-1	TRBJ1-5	.	.
CASSSSGLAGGAYNEQFF	TGTGCCAGCAGTTCCTCGGGACTAGCGGGAGGTGCCTACAATGAGCAGTTCTTC	TRBV28	TRBJ2-1	TRBD2	.
CASSSTGAGGYTF	TGTGCCAGTAGTTCGACAGGGGCTGGCGGCTACACCTTC	TRBV19	TRBJ1-2	TRBD1	.
CASSSHSGDGEQYF	TGTGCCAGCAGTAGTCATTCAGGGGACGGCGAGCAGTACTTC	TRBV27	TRBJ2-7	.	.
CASRGLANEQFF	TGTGCCAGCAGGGGACTAGCCAATGAGCAGTTCTTC	TRBV9	TRBJ2-1	TRBD2	once
CASSQVPIGADTEAFF	TGCGCCAGCAGCCAAGTCCCGATAGGGGCGGACACTGAAGCTTTCTTT	TRBV4-3	TRBJ1-1	.	.
CASSRQGLNTGELFF	TGTGCCAGCAGCAGACAGGGGTTAAACACCGGGGAGCTGTTTTTT	TRBV14	TRBJ2-2	TRBD1	.
CATSPGRGNTEAFF	TGTGCCACCAGCCCGGGGAGGGGGAACACTGAAGCTTTCTTT	TRBV15	TRBJ1-1	.	.
CASSLRAGAVDTQYF	TGTGCCAGCAGCTTAAGGGCGGGAGCCGTAGATACGCAGTATTTT	TRBV7-3	TRBJ2-3	TRBD2	.
CAWSVTGGYGYTF	TGTGCCTGGAGTGTGACAGGGGGCTATGGCTACACCTTC	TRBV30	TRBJ1-2	TRBD1	.
CASSEQGGSYNEQFF	TGTGCCAGCAGTGAACAGGGGGGCTCCTACAATGAGCAGTTCTTC	TRBV6-4	TRBJ2-1	TRBD1	.
CASSPTVAYEQYF	TGTGCCAGCAGCCCGACAGTAGCCTACGAGCAGTACTTC	TRBV27	TRBJ2-7	.	.
CSSRGRVQETQYF	TGCAGCAGTAGGGGAAGGGTTCAAGAGACCCAGTACTTC	TRBV29-1	TRBJ2-5	.	.
CASSGRGTNTEAFF	TGTGCCAGCAGTGGCAGGGGGACGAACACTGAAGCTTTCTTT	TRBV28	TRBJ1-1	TRBD1	.
CASTGLAGGYAEQYF	TGTGCCAGCACCGGACTAGCGGGAGGGTACGCCGAGCAGTACTTC	TRBV28	TRBJ2-7	TRBD2	.
CASRGQGVNTIYF	TGTGCCAGCCGTGGACAGGGCGTCAACACCATATATTTT	TRBV2	TRBJ1-3	TRBD1	.
CASSSGFSTTNEKLFF	TGCGCCAGCAGCTCTGGTTTCTCTACAACTAATGAAAAACTGTTTTTT	TRBV5-1	TRBJ1-4	.	few
CASSFVLNTEAFF	TGTGCCAGCAGTTTCGTCCTGAACACTGAAGCTTTCTTT	TRBV27	TRBJ1-1	.	.
CASSQRDISNQPQHF	TGCGCCAGCAGCCAAAGGGACATTAGCAATCAGCCCCAGCATTTT	TRBV4-1	TRBJ1-5	.	.
CASSLTSVQAEAFF	TGTGCCAGCAGCTTAACGTCCGTTCAGGCAGAAGCTTTCTTT	TRBV7-3	TRBJ1-1	.	.
CASSQQGNHGNQPQHF	TGCGCCAGCAGCCAACAGGGGAACCACGGCAATCAGCCCCAGCATTTT	TRBV4-1	TRBJ1-5	.	once
CASSPGQGLGEQYF	TGTGCCAGCAGTCCGGGACAGGGACTGGGCGAGCAGTACTTC	TRBV27	TRBJ2-7	TRBD1	.
CASSADRVGEAFF	TGTGCCAGCAGCGCAGACAGGGTCGGTGAAGCTTTCTTT	TRBV7-3	TRBJ1-1	TRBD1	.
CASSLGVAGAGDTQYF	TGCGCCAGCAGCTTGGGGGTCGCAGGGGCGGGAGATACGCAGTATTTT	TRBV5-1	TRBJ2-3	.	.
CASSLVLAGTYEQYF	TGTGCCAGCAGTCTGGTGCTAGCGGGAACGTACGAGCAGTACTTC	TRBV27	TRBJ2-7	TRBD2	.
CASSFPRGEQYF	TGTGCCAGCAGCTTCCCCCGGGGCGAGCAGTACTTC	TRBV5-6	TRBJ2-7	.	.
CAISGGGLVIYEQYF	TGTGCCATCAGTGGGGGTGGACTAGTCATCTACGAGCAGTACTTC	TRBV10-3	TRBJ2-7	TRBD2	.
CASSWTGIGNSPLHF	TGTGCCAGCAGTTGGACAGGGATTGGCAATTCACCCCTCCACTTT	TRBV28	TRBJ1-6	TRBD1	.
CASSLDLGDEQYF	TGTGCCAGCAGCTTAGACCTCGGGGACGAGCAGTACTTC	TRBV11-3	TRBJ2-7	.	once
CASSTGLAGGHTQYF	TGTGCCAGTAGTACGGGACTAGCGGGAGGTCATACGCAGTATTTT	TRBV19	TRBJ2-3	TRBD2	.
CASSLAGSEAFF	TGTGCCAGCAGCTTAGCCGGGTCAGAAGCTTTCTTT	TRBV11-3	TRBJ1-1	.	.
CASSQVDSGQGAYNEQFF	TGCGCCAGCAGCCAAGTGGACTCGGGACAGGGGGCCTACAATGAGCAGTTCTTC	TRBV4-1	TRBJ2-1	TRBD1	.
CASRGQENSPLHF	TGTGCCAGCAGGGGACAGGAGAATTCACCCCTCCACTTT	TRBV2	TRBJ1-6	TRBD1	many
CASKVRSALSTDTQYF	TGTGCCAGCAAGGTACGGTCTGCACTAAGCACAGATACGCAGTATTTT	TRBV28	TRBJ2-3	.	.
CASSPWDRNSNQPQHF	TGTGCCAGCAGTCCGTGGGACAGAAATAGCAATCAGCCCCAGCATTTT	TRBV28	TRBJ1-5	TRBD1	once
CASSPETGSRNQPQHF	TGCGCCAGCAGCCCTGAGACAGGGTCTCGGAATCAGCCCCAGCATTTT	TRBV4-3	TRBJ1-5	TRBD1	.
CASREQGLDSPLHF	TGCGCCAGCAGGGAACAGGGGTTGGATTCACCCCTCCACTTT	TRBV5-1	TRBJ1-6	TRBD1	.
CATSARTDNSPLHF	TGTGCCACCAGCGCTCGGACAGATAATTCACCCCTCCACTTT	TRBV15	TRBJ1-6	.	.
CASRGQGPEAFF	TGTGCCAGCAGGGGACAGGGCCCTGAAGCTTTCTTT	TRBV27	TRBJ1-1	TRBD1	.
CATSSPGGTSGRGGQETQYF	TGTGCCACCAGTTCCCCAGGGGGGACTAGCGGGAGAGGGGGGCAAGAGACCCAGTACTTC	TRBV24-1	TRBJ2-5	TRBD2	.